Below are 23 T cell receptor beta chains sequenced from a single sample in a study of blood T cells in healthy people across ages. Then a second PCR, running about 7 to 11 cycles, was carried out with a sample-barcoded 5' primer and a J-beta primer mix. TCRdb re-called the 5' RACE reads with MiXCR, one entry per CDR3 protein. The table shows more than 800,000 distinct CDR3 sequences, with under 55% occurring only once. Sequenced material: blood. These receptors originate from a woman in her fifties or sixties in good health.

The DNA of the CDR3 is TGTGCCAGCAGAGCCCCCGGAAGGGTCGATTACTATGGCTACACCTTC. Amino acids: CASRAPGRVDYYGYTF. The chain links TRBV6-5 to TRBJ1-2; no clear D. V gave up 6 bases and J gave up 3 bases, with 20 bases separating them. This CDR3 contains 16 residues. Per germline, CDR1 MNHEY and CDR2 SVGAGI.

The V gene is TRBV20-1, the J gene TRBJ2-6, with D unresolved. The CDR3 runs 14 residues. Trimming shortened V by 3 bases and J by 3 bases, and 9 bases separated the two germline ends. Per the germline V gene, CDR1 is DFQATT and CDR2 is SNEGSKA (reference sequence). CDR3 residues: CSARRPYGANVLTF. CDR3 in DNA: TGCAGTGCTAGGCGCCCATATGGGGCCAACGTCCTGACTTTC.

This chain connects TRBV5-1 to TRBJ2-1, with D perhaps TRBD2 (6 bases). Germline V gene data show CDR1 as SGHRS and CDR2 as YFSETQ. The germline V and J ends were trimmed by 0 bases and 8 bases, with 18 bases remaining between them. There are 16 residues in the CDR3. CDR3 nucleotide sequence: TGCGCCAGCAGCTTGGCTCATAAGACTAGATTTCATGAGCAGTTCTTC. It specifies CASSLAHKTRFHEQFF.

The V gene is TRBV12-3 or TRBV12-4, the J gene TRBJ2-6, with D maybe TRBD2 (5 bases). CDR3 size: 16 residues. Trimming took 4 bases from V and 0 from J, leaving 10 bases between them. The CDR3 DNA reads as TGTGCCAGCAGTTCCGGACTTGCCTCTGGGGCCAACGTCCTGACTTTC. Its protein product is CASSSGLASGANVLTF.

This clonotype was counted between two and nine times. J is TRBJ2-5 and V is TRBV2, with D perhaps TRBD1 (6 bases). The CDR3 totals 15 residues. CDR1 SNHLY and CDR2 FYNNEI come from the germline V gene. V was pared by 6 bases and J by 4 bases, with 18 bases between. This chain's CDR3 is CASSESRQALETQYF. The CDR3 DNA sequence: TGTGCCAGCAGCGAATCCCGACAGGCTCTAGAGACCCAGTACTTC.

The V gene is TRBV20-1, the J gene TRBJ2-1, with 8 nucleotides matching TRBD2. The DNA end is more similar to TRBJ2-7, so the J call may be wrong. Per the germline V gene, CDR1 is DFQATT and CDR2 is SNEGSKA (reference sequence). The length of the CDR3 is 15 residues. CDR3 sequence (DNA): TGCAGTGCTATCCCCCCTAGCGGGCTTGGTCATGAGCAGTACTTC. This gives the protein CSAIPPSGLGHEQYF.

The rearrangement uses TRBV2 and TRBJ2-5, with D unresolved. This CDR3 region has 13 residues. The germline gives CDR1 SNHLY, CDR2 FYNNEI. The V and J ends lost 2 bases and 1 base respectively, with 5 bases between them. For the CDR3, the DNA is TGTGCCAGCAGTGAACTTCGCCAAGAGACCCAGTACTTC. Protein sequence: CASSELRQETQYF.

In its sample, this clonotype was seen once. The rearrangement links TRBV10-3 to TRBJ2-1, with D perhaps being TRBD1 or TRBD2 (5 bases each). CDR3 length equals 16 residues. Looked up from germline, CDR1 is ENHRY and CDR2 is SYGVKD. Between the trimmed V and J ends, which lost 0 bases and 8 bases, there was a span of 17 bases. The CDR3 reads CAISESTGTSVDEQFF. CDR3 DNA sequence: TGTGCCATCAGTGAGTCAACCGGGACCTCCGTGGATGAGCAGTTCTTC.

J is TRBJ2-1 and V is TRBV5-1; D possibly uses TRBD1 or TRBD2 (5 bases each). The germline gives CDR1 SGHRS, CDR2 YFSETQ. V lost 4 bases and J lost 6, with 17 bases in between. This CDR3 has 15 amino acids. DNA of the CDR3: TGCGCCAGCAGCCCATTGAGGGAGAGGGGCAATGAGCAGTTCTTC. Its translation: CASSPLRERGNEQFF.

CDR3 nucleotide sequence: TGTGCCACCAGCAGTCGAGGACAGGGGGCTGATGGCTACACCTTC. Translated, it gives CATSSRGQGADGYTF. The chain recombines TRBV15 with TRBJ1-2; 11 bases map to TRBD1. Germline values: CDR1 LNHNV, CDR2 YYDKDF (reference sequence). The CDR3 extends over 15 amino acids. With 3 bases clipped from V and 6 bases from J, the junction kept 6 bases outside the gene matches.

For this clonotype: A single base separates this from a much larger clone, so it may be a read error. V is TRBV20-1 and J is TRBJ2-1; 8 bases match TRBD2. Near its end, the DNA agrees better with TRBJ2-7, so the J call may be wrong. CDR1 is DFQATT and CDR2 is SNEGSKA in the germline V gene (reference sequence). There are 16 residues in the CDR3. In DNA, the CDR3 is TGCAGTGCTAGAGCTCGGACTAGCCGGTTAAACAATGAGCAGTACTTC. Its protein is CSARARTSRLNNEQYF.

As for this clonotype: At one of its ends the junction is not consistent with the germline gene, which may arise from a read error. The V and J genes are TRBV28 and TRBJ2-1; 12 bases line up with TRBD2. Germline V lookup: CDR1 MDHEN, CDR2 SYDVKM. CDR3 length equals 17 residues. CDR3 sequence: CASSLILAGGSYNERFF. The CDR3 DNA sequence: TGTGCCAGCAGTTTAATACTAGCGGGAGGTTCCTACAATGAGCGGTTCTTC.

In its sample, this clonotype was seen a few times. The CDR3 bases are TGTGCCACCAGTGCTGGGAGTAAACCCTACAATGAGCAGTTCTTC. Its translation is CATSAGSKPYNEQFF. The chain links TRBV24-1 to TRBJ2-1, with TRBD2 as a possible D gene (5 bases). This CDR3 has 15 amino acids. V lost 5 bases and J 2 bases, leaving 12 bases between the germline ends. The germline CDR1 and CDR2 sequences are KGHDR and SFDVKD.

The gene calls are TRBV5-1 and TRBJ2-1, with D perhaps matching TRBD1 (5 bases). This CDR3 region has 14 residues. V lost 3 bases and J lost 9, with 16 bases in between. The germline CDR1 and CDR2 sequences are SGHRS and YFSETQ. CDR3 coding DNA: TGCGCCAGCAGCTCCCCAGGGCGAGCAAGTGAGCAGTTCTTC. Protein product: CASSSPGRASEQFF.

This clonotype was counted a few times. V is TRBV28 and J is TRBJ1-1; 7 bases align to TRBD1. The CDR3 extends over 18 amino acids. The germline CDR1 and CDR2 sequences are MDHEN and SYDVKM. J lost 1 base, V lost 2 bases, and 13 bases had no gene match. CDR3 residues: CASSLGEGDSGTNTEAFF. Written as DNA, the CDR3 is TGTGCCAGCAGTTTAGGGGAGGGGGACAGTGGAACGAACACTGAAGCTTTCTTT.

This clonotype was seen repeatedly, ten times or more. This sequence joins TRBV29-1 and TRBJ2-5, with 12 bases that match TRBD2. Germline V CDR1 and CDR2: SQVTM, ANQGSEA. The junction had 11 bases not matched to a gene; V was cut back by 6 bases and J by 3 bases. The CDR3 is made up of 16 amino acids. The CDR3 nucleotides read TGCAGCGTCGTGCGAGAGACTAGCGGGAGAGAAGAGACCCAGTACTTC. Its translation: CSVVRETSGREETQYF.

In its sample, this clonotype was seen a few times. The rearrangement links TRBV20-1 to TRBJ2-5; no clear D gene. The germline V gene encodes CDR1 DFQATT and CDR2 SNEGSKA (reference sequence). V was shortened by 0 bases and J by 1 base, with 12 bases between the two germline ends. This CDR3 is built from 15 residues. The CDR3 sequence is CSARDHGSLQETQYF. The CDR3 bases are TGCAGTGCTAGAGATCACGGCTCCCTCCAAGAGACCCAGTACTTC.

The chain employs TRBV3-1 and TRBJ2-7; D ambiguous. The DNA end is more similar to TRBJ2-5, so the J call may be wrong. Germline CDR1 and CDR2: LGHDT and YNNKEL (reference sequence). This CDR3 is built from 12 residues. CDR3 nucleotide sequence: TGTGCCAGCACCGAATCAAGGAAGACCCAGTACTTC. Amino acid sequence: CASTESRKTQYF.

This sequence joins TRBV5-1 and TRBJ2-3, with a tentative D call TRBD1 (7 bases). The V gene's germline CDR1 is SGHRS and CDR2 YFSETQ. The ends were cut back, 0 bases at V and 2 bases at J, with 10 bases in the middle. The CDR3 spans 15 residues. CDR3 region: CASSLGGTATDTQYF. CDR3 bases: TGCGCCAGCAGCTTGGGCGGGACAGCCACAGATACGCAGTATTTT.

V is TRBV20-1 and J is TRBJ2-1; TRBD2 matches at 15 bases. The CDR3 has 14 amino acids. The V and J ends lost 5 bases and 7 bases, in that order; junction bases with no gene match: 3. Germline CDR1 DFQATT, CDR2 SNEGSKA (reference sequence). DNA for the CDR3: TGCAGTGCTGGACTAGCGGGAGGGAGGAATGAGCAGTTCTTC. Its translation is CSAGLAGGRNEQFF.

The chain uses TRBV9 and TRBJ2-1; 11 bases are a match to TRBD2. In germline, CDR1 is SGDLS, CDR2 YYNGEE. The trim removed 4 bases at V and 2 bases at J, leaving 5 bases unmatched. The CDR3 has 16 residues. This CDR3 reads CASSTLAGDPYNEQFF. The CDR3 bases are TGTGCCAGCAGCACACTAGCGGGAGACCCCTACAATGAGCAGTTCTTC.

The gene calls are TRBV11-2 and TRBJ1-4; TRBD1 might be the D (5 bases). The germline V and J ends were trimmed by 1 base and 8 bases, with 11 bases remaining between them. CDR1 is SGHAT, CDR2 FQNNGV, per germline. The CDR3 contains 14 residues. This CDR3 is CASSLAGGVEKLFF. The CDR3 bases are TGTGCCAGCAGCTTAGCTGGGGGTGTAGAAAAACTGTTTTTT.

The V call is TRBV30, the J call TRBJ2-3; TRBD1 is a possible D gene (5 bases). In germline, CDR1 is GTSNPN, CDR2 SVGIG (reference sequence). Trimming pared 3 bases from V and 2 bases from J, leaving 9 bases between. This CDR3 has 13 residues. The CDR3, as DNA: TGTGCCTGGAGATCAGGGTTCACAGATACGCAGTATTTT. This codes for CAWRSGFTDTQYF.